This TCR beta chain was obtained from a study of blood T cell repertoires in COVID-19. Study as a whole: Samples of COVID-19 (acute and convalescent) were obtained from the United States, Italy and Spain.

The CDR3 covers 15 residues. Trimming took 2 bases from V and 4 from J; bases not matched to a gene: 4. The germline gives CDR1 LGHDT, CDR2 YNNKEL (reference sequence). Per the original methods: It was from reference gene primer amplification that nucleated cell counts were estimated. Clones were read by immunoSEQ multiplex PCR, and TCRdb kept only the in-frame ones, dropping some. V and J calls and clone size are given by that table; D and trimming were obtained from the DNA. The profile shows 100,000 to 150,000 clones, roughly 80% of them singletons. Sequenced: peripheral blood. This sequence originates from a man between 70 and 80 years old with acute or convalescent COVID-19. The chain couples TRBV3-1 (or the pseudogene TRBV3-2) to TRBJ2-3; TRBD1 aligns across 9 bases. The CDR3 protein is CASSQRGTGSDTQYF. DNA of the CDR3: TGTGCCAGCAGCCAACGGGGGACAGGGTCAGATACGCAGTATTTT.